Shown below are 9 T cell receptor beta chains from a single sample sequenced in a study of control samples from healthy donors and cancer patients. The protocol was immunoSEQ multiplex PCR, while the TCRdb copy is restricted to in-frame clones and leaves out a portion. Of roughly 88,000 clones listed, 91% are singletons. The sample taken for sequencing was blood. Every receptor here comes from a man aged 50-60 years in good health.

The CDR3 sequence: CASSLGQGRTEAFF. The CDR3 DNA is TGTGCCAGCAGCTTGGGACAGGGACGGACTGAAGCTTTCTTT. The rearrangement links TRBV5-5 to TRBJ1-1; the match to TRBD1 covers 7 bases. The trim removed 0 bases at V and 5 bases at J, leaving 4 bases unmatched. This CDR3 is 14 amino acids long. Germline V gene sequence: CDR1 SGHKS, CDR2 YYEKEE (reference sequence).

The chain joins TRBV5-1 to TRBJ2-2; 10 bases line up with TRBD1. Germline V gene data show CDR1 as SGHRS and CDR2 as YFSETQ. V lost 5 bases and J lost 6; bases outside the gene matches: 4. The CDR3 runs to 14 residues. CDR3 sequence: CASRRQGAPGELFF. In DNA form, the CDR3 reads TGCGCCAGCAGGAGACAGGGGGCACCCGGGGAGCTGTTTTTT.

The chain uses TRBV20-1 and TRBJ2-5, with no clear D. The V gene lost 4 bases and the J gene lost 5 bases, with 5 bases spanning the gap. Per the germline V gene, CDR1 is DFQATT and CDR2 is SNEGSKA (reference sequence). The CDR3 has 10 residues. The CDR3 coding sequence is TGCAGTGCTAATCGGGAGACCCAGTACTTC. It codes for CSANRETQYF.

Points on this clone: The same CDR3 also results from other DNA sequences found in this sample. The CDR3 nucleotides read TGTGCCAGCAGCTTAGAATCCTACGAGCAGTACTTC. This translates into CASSLESYEQYF. The chain combines TRBV7-9 with TRBJ2-7; D not resolved. Germline assignment: CDR1 SEHNR and CDR2 FQNEAQ (reference sequence). This CDR3 has 12 amino acids. Trimming pared 1 base from V and 1 base from J, leaving 2 bases between.

The chain has TRBV5-1 and TRBJ2-3; D might be TRBD2 (6 bases). The CDR3 is made up of 15 amino acids. Germline CDR1 SGHRS, CDR2 YFSETQ. The V end was cut by 4 bases, the J end by 2 bases, with 14 bases between. The CDR3 spells CASSPGLFNTDTQYF. In DNA, the CDR3 is TGCGCCAGCAGCCCAGGACTATTCAACACAGATACGCAGTATTTT.

V usage is TRBV7-8 and J usage is TRBJ1-2; a possible D gene is TRBD1 (5 bases). Trimming took 1 base from V and 7 from J, leaving 19 bases between them. CDR3 length: 16 residues. Per germline, CDR1 SGHVS and CDR2 FQNEAQ. This chain's CDR3 is CASSLDWIGGGGGYTF. The CDR3 nucleotides read TGTGCCAGCAGCTTAGATTGGATCGGCGGGGGGGGTGGCTACACCTTC.

The chain recombines TRBV5-5 with TRBJ2-6; no clear D. Looked up from germline, CDR1 is SGHKS and CDR2 is YYEKEE (reference sequence). CDR3 length: 19 amino acids. With 4 bases removed from V and 0 bases from J, the gap between germline ends came to 20 bases. For the CDR3, the DNA is TGTGCCAGCAGCAAACACCCACTTTTACTGGGCTCTGGGGCCAACGTCCTGACTTTC. Translated, it gives CASSKHPLLLGSGANVLTF.

The chain carries TRBV11-1 and TRBJ1-6; D possibly corresponds to TRBD1 (5 bases). Germline CDR1 SGHAT, CDR2 FQDESV (reference sequence). The CDR3 covers 13 residues. V was clipped by 5 bases and J by 8 bases, with 10 bases between them. The CDR3 region has the DNA TGTGCCAGCAGCCGGGACGATGATTCACCCCTCCACTTT. Translating gives CASSRDDDSPLHF.

The chain couples TRBV6-5 to TRBJ1-2, with TRBD1 matching over 8 bases. The ends lost 5 bases at V and 7 bases at J; junction bases unmatched: 6. Germline CDR1 MNHEY, CDR2 SVGAGI. The CDR3 is 13 residues long. DNA for the CDR3: TGTGCCAGCAGTCCAGGGGGCTTCCTTGGCTACACCTTC. This translates into CASSPGGFLGYTF.